This T cell receptor (beta chain) was retrieved from a study of T-cell reconstitution after alpha-beta-depleted transplantation in children. Trimming took 1 base from V and 5 from J; bases not matched to a gene: 13. The CDR3 contains 18 residues. The V gene's germline CDR1 is SQVTM and CDR2 ANQGSEA. Unique molecular identifiers were used to barcode this TCRbeta library. One entry per CDR3 protein, called by TCRdb with MiXCR from the PCR reads. The table lists some 50,000 distinct CDR3 sequences, around a tenth of them singletons. This clonotype turned up a few times. This receptor was identified in a male patient aged 2 to 10 who had a stem cell transplant for chronic granulomatous disease, so the T cells may come from the graft donor. Sequenced here: PBMCs, mostly from graft donor cells, sampled 60 days after TCRalphabeta/CD19-depleted stem cell transplant. J is TRBJ2-1 and V is TRBV29-1; 11 bases are a match to TRBD2. CDR3 sequence: CSVEGAPFSGRAHNEQFF. The DNA for the CDR3 is TGCAGCGTTGAAGGAGCCCCTTTTAGCGGGAGGGCCCACAATGAGCAGTTCTTC.